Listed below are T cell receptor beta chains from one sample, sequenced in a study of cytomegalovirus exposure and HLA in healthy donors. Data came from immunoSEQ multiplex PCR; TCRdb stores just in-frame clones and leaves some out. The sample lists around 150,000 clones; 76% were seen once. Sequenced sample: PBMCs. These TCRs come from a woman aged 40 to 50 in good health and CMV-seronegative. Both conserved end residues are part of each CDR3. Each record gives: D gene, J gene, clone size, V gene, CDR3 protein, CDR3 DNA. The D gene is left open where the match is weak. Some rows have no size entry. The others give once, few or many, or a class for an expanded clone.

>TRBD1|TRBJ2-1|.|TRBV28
CASSSTGTGNNEQFF
TGTGCCAGCAGTTCCACCGGGACAGGGAACAATGAGCAGTTCTTC
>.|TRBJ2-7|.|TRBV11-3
CASSLYREYEQYF
TGTGCCAGCAGCTTATACAGGGAATACGAGCAGTACTTC
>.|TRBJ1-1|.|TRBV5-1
CASSLGVTSYTEAFF
TGCGCCAGCAGCTTGGGGGTGACAAGCTACACTGAAGCTTTCTTT
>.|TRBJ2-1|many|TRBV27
CASSLGAGPYNEQFF
TGTGCCAGCAGTTTGGGGGCAGGGCCCTACAATGAGCAGTTCTTC
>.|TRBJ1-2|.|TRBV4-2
CASSQELKDSYYGYTF
TGTGCCAGCAGCCAAGAATTGAAGGACAGCTACTATGGCTACACCTTC
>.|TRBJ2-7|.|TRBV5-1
CASSLERRRQGLSYEQYF
TGCGCCAGCAGCTTGGAGCGCCGAAGGCAGGGGCTCTCCTACGAGCAGTACTTC
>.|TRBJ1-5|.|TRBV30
CAWRVGERGNQPQHF
TGTGCCTGGAGGGTGGGAGAGAGGGGCAATCAGCCCCAGCATTTT
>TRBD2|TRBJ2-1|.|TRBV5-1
CASSQNPQSGRAKNEQFF
TGCGCCAGCAGCCAAAACCCACAAAGCGGGAGGGCCAAGAATGAGCAGTTCTTC
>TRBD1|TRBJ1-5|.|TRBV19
CASSTRTGQGHQPQHF
TGTGCCAGTAGTACAAGGACAGGCCAGGGCCATCAGCCCCAGCATTTT
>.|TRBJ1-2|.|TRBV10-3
CAISDPVLGAGGYTF
TGTGCCATCAGTGATCCTGTGCTGGGTGCGGGTGGCTACACCTTC
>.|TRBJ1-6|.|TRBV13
CASSFSSGNSPLHF
TGTGCCAGCAGCTTTAGTTCAGGGAATTCACCCCTCCACTTT
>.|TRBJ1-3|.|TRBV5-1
CASSPGNPSGNTIYF
TGCGCCAGCAGCCCAGGGAACCCCTCTGGAAACACCATATATTTT
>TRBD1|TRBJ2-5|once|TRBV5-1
CASSRGDRARLETQYF
TGCGCCAGCAGCAGGGGGGACAGGGCGCGGCTGGAGACCCAGTACTTC
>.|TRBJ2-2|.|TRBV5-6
CASSFLVLADSNTGELFF
TGTGCCAGCAGCTTTTTAGTGCTAGCCGATTCGAACACCGGGGAGCTGTTTTTT
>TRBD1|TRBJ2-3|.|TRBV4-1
CASSRGQLGFLTDTQYF
TGCGCCAGCAGCCGGGGACAGTTAGGGTTCCTAACAGATACGCAGTATTTT
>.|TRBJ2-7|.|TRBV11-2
CASSPLTGTPNRQYF
TGTGCCAGCAGCCCGCTAACCGGGACACCAAACAGGCAGTACTTC
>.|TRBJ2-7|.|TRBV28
CASSPNFVGHYYEQYF
TGTGCCAGCAGTCCCAACTTTGTAGGCCACTATTACGAGCAGTACTTC
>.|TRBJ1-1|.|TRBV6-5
CASSEAQNTEAFF
TGTGCCAGCAGTGAAGCTCAGAACACTGAAGCTTTCTTT
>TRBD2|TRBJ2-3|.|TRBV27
CASSSGLAGEGLYWGQYF
TGTGCCAGCAGTTCAGGACTAGCGGGGGAAGGACTCTATTGGGGGCAGTATTTT
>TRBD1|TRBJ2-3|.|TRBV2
CAIQGQKGGSTDTQYF
TGTGCCATACAGGGGCAGAAAGGGGGTAGCACAGATACGCAGTATTTT
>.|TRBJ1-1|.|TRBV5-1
CASSPIGGENTEAFF
TGCGCCAGCAGCCCGATTGGAGGAGAGAACACTGAAGCTTTCTTT
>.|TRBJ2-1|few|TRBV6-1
CASSAYYNEQFF
TGTGCCAGCAGTGCCTACTACAATGAGCAGTTCTTC
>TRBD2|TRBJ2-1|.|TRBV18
CASSRGTSGGYNEQFF
TGTGCCAGCTCACGAGGGACTAGCGGGGGCTACAATGAGCAGTTCTTC
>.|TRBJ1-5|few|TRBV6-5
CASRVQGSNQPQHF
TGTGCCAGCAGGGTACAGGGTAGCAATCAGCCCCAGCATTTT
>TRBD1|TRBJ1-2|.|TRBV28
CASRHQGDGYGYTF
TGTGCCAGCAGACATCAGGGGGACGGCTATGGCTACACCTTC
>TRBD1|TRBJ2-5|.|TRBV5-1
CASNKGGTGQQETQYF
TGCGCCAGCAATAAAGGGGGGACAGGGCAGCAAGAGACCCAGTACTTC